This TCR beta chain is drawn from a study of shared clonotypes between healthy human individuals. Whole-study findings and limits: It was only blood that was sampled, and tissue repertoires likely differ.

As defined, naive CD8 cells were CD45RO-negative and positively selected for CCR7, with terminally differentiated effector memory CD45RA+ cells excluded. V was pared by 1 base and J by 8 bases, with 5 bases of the junction left unmatched. Looked up from germline, CDR1 is SGHAT and CDR2 is FQNNGV. CDR3 length: 15 residues. In regard to this clone: Its antigen is still unknown.

The assay was carried out at the deep level. Each sorted subset replicate got 200 ng genomic DNA, tens of thousands of genomes. Sequencing was performed with immunoSEQ multiplex PCR; in TCRdb, only in-frame clones are kept and a portion is missing. Of around 700,000 clones in the sample, about 91% were seen once. The chain has TRBV11-2 and TRBJ2-1, with TRBD2 identical over 10 bases. Sequenced input: naive CD8+ T cells sorted from blood. This TCR was sampled from a man younger than 40 in good health. The CDR3: CASSLGGLAMDEQFF. The CDR3 nucleotides read TGTGCCAGCAGCTTAGGGGGACTAGCGATGGATGAGCAGTTCTTC.